This T cell receptor beta chain was obtained from a study of OX40 agonist ivuxolimab in advanced cancers. The method was immunoSEQ multiplex PCR; TCRdb's version includes in-frame clones alone and lacks a portion of them. The sample holds some 130,000 clones, 85% to 90% seen once. The CDR3 sequence is 14 residues long. CDR1 is MDHEN, CDR2 SYDVKM, per germline. Trimming cost V 8 bases and J 3 bases, with 13 bases left between them. The sequences come from CD4+ or CD8+ T cells sorted from blood, collected in a trial of the OX40 agonist ivuxolimab. This clonotype originated in an adult with an advanced solid tumor such as melanoma, head and neck, liver or kidney cancer. This rearrangement joins TRBV28 to TRBJ1-4; D uncertain. The CDR3 sequence is CASVGRLANEKLFF. In DNA form, the CDR3 reads TGTGCCAGCGTTGGGCGGTTGGCTAATGAAAAACTGTTTTTT.